The next 10 T cell receptor beta chains were all read from a single sample in a study of control samples from healthy donors and cancer patients. Produced via immunoSEQ multiplex PCR; TCRdb's table is partial and in-frame only. The table lists over 150,000 clones, just over 90% of them singletons. The sample comprised blood. Source of these receptors: a man aged 25 to 45 in good health.

This clone was counted a few times. This chain connects TRBV3-1 (or the pseudogene TRBV3-2) to TRBJ2-1; no definite D call. The length of the CDR3 is 14 residues. The V and J ends lost 5 bases and 0 bases respectively, with 8 bases between them. Germline CDR1 is LGHDT and CDR2 is YNNKEL (reference sequence). CDR3 coding DNA: TGTGCCAGCAGCTATTCAGGCTCCTACAATGAGCAGTTCTTC. It is translated as CASSYSGSYNEQFF.

V gene TRBV10-2 combines with J gene TRBJ2-1, with 9 bases aligning to TRBD2. This CDR3 spans 15 amino acids. Trimming cost V 9 bases and J 9 bases; bases outside gene matches: 15. CDR1 and CDR2 (germline): WSHSY, SAAADI. The DNA for the CDR3 is TGCGCCAGGGGCTGGGTGCGGGAGGGCCGTAGTGAGCAGTTCTTC. The encoded protein is CARGWVREGRSEQFF.

V usage is TRBV11-2 and J usage is TRBJ1-1; D might be TRBD1 (5 bases). The CDR3 contains 16 residues. Looked up from germline, CDR1 is SGHAT and CDR2 is FQNNGV. The V and J ends lost 5 bases and 4 bases respectively, with 20 bases between them. The CDR3 loop reads CASSPRGRVVGTEAFF. The CDR3 bases are TGTGCCAGCAGCCCCCGGGGCAGGGTCGTCGGCACTGAAGCTTTCTTT. Complete variable domain (other parts from reference TRBV11-2 and TRBJ1-1): EAGVAQSPRYKIIEKRQSVAFWCNPISGHATLYWYQQILGQGPKLLIQFQNNGVVDDSQLPKDRFSAERLKGVDSTLKIQPAKLEDSAVYLCASSPRGRVVGTEAFFGQGTRLTVV.

V gene TRBV30 combines with J gene TRBJ2-7; 7 nucleotides agree with TRBD1. The CDR3 is 13 amino acids. Germline-derived CDR1 and CDR2 are GTSNPN and SVGIG (reference sequence). With V trimmed by 4 bases and J by 3 bases, 6 bases remained unmatched. CDR3 protein: CAWTRTGGYEQYF. CDR3 bases: TGTGCCTGGACCAGGACAGGTGGCTACGAGCAGTACTTC.

V usage is TRBV27 and J usage is TRBJ1-2; 12 nucleotides line up with TRBD1. From germline, CDR1 is MNHEY and CDR2 SMNVEV (reference sequence). The CDR3 sequence is 15 residues long. With V trimmed by 5 bases and J by 4 bases, 5 bases remained unmatched. The chain's CDR3 is CASSLGQGAAYGYTF. CDR3 nucleotide sequence: TGTGCCAGCAGTCTGGGACAGGGGGCGGCCTATGGCTACACCTTC.

V is TRBV7-9 and J is TRBJ1-1, with D perhaps matching TRBD1 (6 bases). Germline values: CDR1 SEHNR, CDR2 FQNEAQ (reference sequence). The ends were cut back, 1 base at V and 0 bases at J, with 12 bases in the middle. CDR3 size: 16 residues. The CDR3 region is CASSLGNRAVNTEAFF. DNA of the CDR3: TGTGCCAGCAGCTTAGGGAACAGGGCCGTGAACACTGAAGCTTTCTTT.

This chain joins TRBV7-9 and TRBJ2-2; D perhaps matches TRBD2 (5 bases). The germline V and J ends were trimmed by 1 base and 4 bases, with 10 bases remaining between them. Germline loops: CDR1 SEHNR, CDR2 FQNEAQ (reference sequence). The CDR3 totals 15 residues. CDR3 bases: TGTGCCAGCAGCTTAGGACTATCCTCCACCGGGGAGCTGTTTTTT. This translates into CASSLGLSSTGELFF.

The chain carries TRBV3-1 (or the pseudogene TRBV3-2) and TRBJ2-5, with 7 bases fitting TRBD1. CDR3 size: 15 residues. The germline gives CDR1 LGHDT, CDR2 YNNKEL (reference sequence). The V and J ends lost 4 bases and 5 bases, in that order; junction bases with no gene match: 10. The CDR3 sequence: CASSPTGDPWETQYF. The CDR3 DNA reads as TGTGCCAGCAGCCCCACAGGGGACCCTTGGGAGACCCAGTACTTC.

The chain is built from TRBV21-1 and TRBJ2-7; the table names TRBD1, a call not compared with the DNA. TRBV21-1 is tagged as a pseudogene. The length of the CDR3 is 13 residues. CDR3 coding DNA: TGTGCCAGCAGCCAGGGGGGCGAGTACGAGCAGTACTTC. Translated: CASSQGGEYEQYF.

The chain employs TRBV28 and TRBJ1-1; TRBD1 matches 8 bases. Germline V CDR1 and CDR2: MDHEN, SYDVKM. J lost 5 bases, V lost 6 bases, and 8 bases had no gene match. The CDR3 loop spans 14 amino acids. The CDR3 nucleotides are TGTGCCAGCAGAGGACAGGGAGCGAGGACTGAAGCTTTCTTT. Its translation is CASRGQGARTEAFF.